This TCR beta chain was identified in a study of vaccination and CD4 T cells after COVID-19. As for the study in general: Overlapping peptides covering the spike proteins of SARS-CoV-2, HCoV-NL63, HCoV-OC43 and HCoV-229E were added to stimulate cells. General observations from the study: Median reactive clonotypes, those recognizing SARS-CoV-2, rose from about 22 to 38, not significantly.

About this clonotype itself: Its antigen is not known.

This sample's treatment: roughly 10-day PBMC culture with coronavirus spike peptide pools or control peptides (ViraFEST assay). Healthy people given the vaccine had no prior SARS-CoV-2 infection (nucleocapsid antibodies were negative before and after vaccination). Looked up from germline, CDR1 is SGHRS and CDR2 is YFSETQ. The CDR3 contains 14 residues. The trim removed 1 base at V and 2 bases at J, leaving 1 base unmatched. Cultured CD4+ T-cell DNA underwent Oncomine TCR Beta short-read sequencing. MiXCR, run by TCRdb on the PCR reads, gives a single entry per CDR3 protein. The table shows about 13,000 distinct CDR3 sequences, with roughly 27% occurring only once.

The receptor was derived from a human donor who received a COVID-19 vaccine. The genes are TRBV5-1 and TRBJ2-5, with 8 bases fitting TRBD1. The source was CD4+ T cells from blood, cultured in vitro, collected before SARS-CoV-2 vaccination. This CDR3 reads CASSLWDRQETQYF. The CDR3 DNA sequence: TGCGCCAGCAGCTTGTGGGACAGGCAAGAGACCCAGTACTTC.